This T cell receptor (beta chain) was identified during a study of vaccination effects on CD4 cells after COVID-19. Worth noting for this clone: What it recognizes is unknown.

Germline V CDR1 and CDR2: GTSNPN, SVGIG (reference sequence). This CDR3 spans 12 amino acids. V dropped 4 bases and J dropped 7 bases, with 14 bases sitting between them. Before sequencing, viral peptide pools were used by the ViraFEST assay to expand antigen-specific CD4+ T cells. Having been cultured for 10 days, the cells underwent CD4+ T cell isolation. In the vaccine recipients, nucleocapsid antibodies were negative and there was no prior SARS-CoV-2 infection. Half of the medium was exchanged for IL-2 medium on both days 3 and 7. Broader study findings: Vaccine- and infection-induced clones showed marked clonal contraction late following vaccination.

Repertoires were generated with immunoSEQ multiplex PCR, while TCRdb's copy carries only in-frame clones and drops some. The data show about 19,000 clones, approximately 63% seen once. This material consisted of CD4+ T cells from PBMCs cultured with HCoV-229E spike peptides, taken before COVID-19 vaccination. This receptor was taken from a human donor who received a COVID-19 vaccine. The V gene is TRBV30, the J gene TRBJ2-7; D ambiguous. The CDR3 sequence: CAWTLGSREQYF. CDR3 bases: TGTGCCTGGACTTTGGGGTCTAGGGAGCAGTACTTC.